This T cell receptor (beta chain) was profiled in a study of blood T cell repertoires in COVID-19. Under the authors' procedure: Quantification of nucleated cells was approximated via reference gene primer amplification. Sequencing used immunoSEQ multiplex PCR; TCRdb keeps in-frame clones, though not all of them. The D gene and trimming were derived from the DNA, and the V and J assignments and clone size from that table. Among about 270,000 clones listed, around four fifths were seen once. Looked up from germline, CDR1 is GTSNPN and CDR2 is SVGIG (reference sequence). V was pared by 3 bases and J by 7 bases, with 2 bases of the junction left unmatched. This CDR3 is 13 amino acids long.

The chain uses TRBV30 and TRBJ2-1, with 11 bases matching TRBD2. The receptor's source is an older man with acute or convalescent COVID-19. The source material was peripheral blood. CDR3 DNA: TGTGCCTGGAGCTTAGCGGGGGGGAATGAGCAGTTCTTC. Translation: CAWSLAGGNEQFF.